Presented here are 13 T cell receptor beta chains from one specimen sequenced in a study of Graves' ophthalmopathy and Graves' hyperthyroidism. TCR beta CDR3 amplification used RNA transcripts. HTBI primers primed a first-round RT-PCR, and a second-round multiplex PCR followed. Each CDR3 protein is one row after TCRdb ran MiXCR on the multiplex PCR reads. This table holds under 400,000 distinct CDR3 sequences, roughly a sixth found once. Sequencing used peripheral blood. The source of these receptors is an adult man with Graves' ophthalmopathy.

This clonotype occurred many times. The chain joins TRBV30 to TRBJ1-3; 8 bases line up with TRBD1. The CDR3 sequence is 13 residues long. Germline values: CDR1 GTSNPN, CDR2 SVGIG (reference sequence). Unmatched junction bases numbered 6, after V lost 4 bases and J lost 7 bases. DNA for the CDR3: TGTGCCTGGAACACGGACAGGGCGAACACCATATATTTT. As protein: CAWNTDRANTIYF.

This chain links TRBV19 with TRBJ1-1; D possibly corresponds to TRBD1 (5 bases). V was trimmed by 3 bases and J by 4 bases, leaving 18 bases between them. CDR1 is LNHDA, CDR2 SQIVND, per germline (reference sequence). The CDR3 loop spans 16 amino acids. DNA of the CDR3: TGTGCCAGTAGTATGAGTTCCGGGGCGGGCACCACTGAAGCTTTCTTT. It is translated as CASSMSSGAGTTEAFF.

This clonotype was counted at least ten times. The V gene is TRBV6-1, the J gene TRBJ1-2, with D maybe TRBD1 (5 bases). Germline V CDR1 and CDR2: MNHNS, SASEGT. CDR3 size: 16 residues. V lost 1 base and J 0 bases, leaving 12 bases between the germline ends. CDR3 DNA: TGTGCCAGCAGTGAAGGCGGGACGCTGACTAACTATGGCTACACCTTC. It specifies CASSEGGTLTNYGYTF.

This clonotype was counted ten times or more. The chain recombines TRBV7-2 with TRBJ2-5; D is unclear. The CDR3 is 14 amino acids. CDR1 is SGHTA, CDR2 FQGNSA, per germline. The V end lost 0 bases, the J end lost 1 base, and 6 bases lay between the germline ends. The CDR3 DNA follows: TGTGCCAGCAGCTTAGCGCATGGCCAAGAGACCCAGTACTTC. It is translated as CASSLAHGQETQYF.

This clonotype was detected many times. The V call is TRBV2, the J call TRBJ1-1; TRBD1 matches at 9 bases. V was clipped by 1 base and J by 4 bases; unmatched bases: 7. CDR3 length: 16 residues. Germline lookup yields CDR1 SNHLY and CDR2 FYNNEI. CDR3 nucleotides: TGTGCCAGCAGTGAAGAAGTCATGACAGGGGGCACTGAAGCTTTCTTT. Translation gives CASSEEVMTGGTEAFF. Full variable domain (missing parts from reference TRBV2 and TRBJ1-1): EPEVTQTPSHQVTQMGQEVILRCVPISNHLYFYWYRQILGQKVEFLVSFYNNEISEKSEIFDDQFSVERPDGSNFTLKIRSTKLEDSAMYFCASSEEVMTGGTEAFFGQGTRLTVV.

Ten or more counts support this clonotype. This chain connects TRBV6-5 to TRBJ1-2; D is unresolved. The CDR3 spans 13 residues. Trimming stripped 5 bases from V and 5 bases from J, with 12 bases between. Per the germline V gene, CDR1 is MNHEY and CDR2 is SVGAGI. The CDR3 sequence: CASSRPGPYGYTF. DNA of the CDR3: TGTGCCAGCAGTCGCCCAGGACCTTATGGCTACACCTTC.

This clonotype was seen ten or more times. The chain couples TRBV20-1 to TRBJ1-5; D may be TRBD1 (6 bases). Germline lookup yields CDR1 DFQATT and CDR2 SNEGSKA (reference sequence). The CDR3 covers 12 residues. V was pared by 6 bases and J by 9 bases, with 15 bases between. Written as DNA, the CDR3 is TGCAGTGCCGGCACAGGGTACGGGCCCCAGCATTTT. Translating gives CSAGTGYGPQHF.

This clonotype was picked up many times. The chain couples TRBV6-4 to TRBJ2-7, with D perhaps TRBD1 (6 bases). Trimming shortened V by 6 bases and J by 2 bases, and 14 bases separated the two germline ends. Per the germline V gene, CDR1 is MRHNA and CDR2 is SNTAGT. This CDR3 comprises 14 residues. The CDR3 region is CASRNRQVPYEQYF. The DNA for the CDR3 is TGTGCCAGCAGAAATCGACAGGTACCCTACGAGCAGTACTTC.

The chain combines TRBV11-2 with TRBJ1-1, with D possibly TRBD1 on 6 matching bases. Germline lookup yields CDR1 SGHAT and CDR2 FQNNGV. This CDR3 is built from 16 residues. Trimming took off 0 bases at V and 4 bases at J, with 15 bases between the two ends. The CDR3 nucleotides read TGTGCCAGCAGCTTAGATGGGGGGCGCCTGACCACTGAAGCTTTCTTT. This sequence encodes CASSLDGGRLTTEAFF.

This clonotype occurred many times. The J gene is TRBJ1-5, the V gene TRBV20-1, with D possibly matching TRBD1 (5 bases). Trimming stripped 2 bases from V and 5 bases from J, with 22 bases between. The CDR3 length is 17 residues. The V gene's germline CDR1 is DFQATT and CDR2 SNEGSKA (reference sequence). CDR3 in DNA: TGCAGTGCTAGATTAAAGCGCGGGGCTATGGTTGATCAGCCCCAGCATTTT. Its translation is CSARLKRGAMVDQPQHF.

V is TRBV20-1 and J is TRBJ1-5; the D gene is possibly TRBD1 (5 bases). The CDR3 length is 14 residues. Germline CDR1 and CDR2: DFQATT and SNEGSKA (reference sequence). V was shortened by 6 bases and J by 5 bases, with 17 bases between the two germline ends. CDR3 nucleotide sequence: TGCAGTGCCATTCTAGATAGAGGGGATCAGCCCCAGCATTTT. Its protein product is CSAILDRGDQPQHF.

At least ten counts were recorded for this clonotype. The gene calls are TRBV6-1 and TRBJ1-1; tentatively, D is TRBD1 (5 bases). Deletions cut 6 bases from V and 1 base from J, with 12 bases between. In germline, CDR1 is MNHNS, CDR2 SASEGT. The CDR3 totals 14 residues. The CDR3 DNA reads as TGTGCCAGCAGCCGAAGGGGCAGGAACACTGAAGCTTTCTTT. Protein: CASSRRGRNTEAFF.

This clonotype was seen ten or more times. The CDR3 nucleotides read TGCGCCAGCAGCCCTAGGGCAGCTAGTAATTCACCCCTCCACTTT. Its translation: CASSPRAASNSPLHF. The chain joins TRBV4-1 to TRBJ1-6, with D unclear. Trimming stripped 4 bases from V and 6 bases from J, with 13 bases between. The CDR3 runs 15 residues. The germline V gene encodes CDR1 MGHRA and CDR2 YSYEKL.